The TCR beta chain described here comes from a study of cytomegalovirus exposure and HLA in healthy donors. Study observations and caveats: Associated with HLA alleles at 0.05 false discovery rate in a later analysis were 16,951 TCR beta sequences. In a later analysis, TCR beta V- and J-gene trimming showed a link to a missense DCLRE1C variant. Versus the approximately 700-donor mean, an Asian-associated ancestry cluster reportedly showed fewer N-insertions in a later analysis.

This CDR3 has 13 residues. The germline V gene encodes CDR1 LNHDA and CDR2 SQIVND (reference sequence). Trimming stripped 9 bases from V and 1 base from J, with 10 bases between. The primer mix had 60 Vbeta and 13 Jbeta primers. The protocol was immunoSEQ multiplex PCR, while the TCRdb copy is restricted to in-frame clones and leaves out a portion. The sample lists 110,000 to 150,000 clones; approximately 80% were seen once. A note on this clone: Its specificity is not known.

The sequence was obtained from a male donor in good health and CMV-seronegative. Sequenced material: PBMCs. The J gene is TRBJ1-5, the V gene TRBV19; TRBD1 is a possible D gene (6 bases). CDR3 protein: CASQGQSNQPQHF. In nucleotides, the CDR3 is TGTGCCAGCCAGGGGCAGAGCAATCAGCCCCAGCATTTT.